The 21 T cell receptor beta chains listed next were all sequenced from one sample in a study of blood T cell repertoires in COVID-19. TCRdb's table, derived via immunoSEQ multiplex PCR, lists solely in-frame clones and lacks some. The sample carries some 290,000 clones, approximately 90% recorded once. Sequenced: PBMCs or T cells enriched from blood (not recorded which). All receptors come from a woman aged 40 to 55 with acute COVID-19.

This clone appeared a few times. J is TRBJ2-7 and V is TRBV3-1 (or the pseudogene TRBV3-2); D is perhaps TRBD2 (5 bases). V was pared by 3 bases and J by 7 bases, with 7 bases between. This CDR3 region has 11 residues. The germline gives CDR1 LGHDT, CDR2 YNNKEL (reference sequence). The DNA for the CDR3 is TGTGCCAGCAGCCATAGGACTGAGCAGTACTTC. It translates to CASSHRTEQYF.

CDR3 loop: CASSWGDGSYEQYF. For the CDR3, the DNA is TGCGCCAGCAGCTGGGGGGACGGATCCTACGAGCAGTACTTC. The chain employs TRBV5-1 and TRBJ2-7; possibly TRBD2 for D (6 bases). The CDR3 totals 14 residues. Trimming took 3 bases from V and 1 from J, leaving 11 bases between them. The germline gives CDR1 SGHRS, CDR2 YFSETQ.

The chain combines TRBV2 with TRBJ1-4; no reliable D call. The CDR3 contains 13 residues. The V gene's germline CDR1 is SNHLY and CDR2 FYNNEI. V lost 7 bases, J lost 8 bases, and 14 bases lay in between. This CDR3 reads CASIRSVQEKLFF. The CDR3 DNA is TGTGCCAGCATCCGCTCAGTGCAGGAAAAACTGTTTTTT.

This chain connects TRBV5-6 to TRBJ2-2; 10 bases align to TRBD1. The V gene's germline CDR1 is SGHDT and CDR2 YYEEEE. The CDR3 runs 15 residues. Germline trimming cut 4 bases from V and 6 bases from J; bases unmatched to any gene: 6. The CDR3 spells CASSPGTGDAGELFF. The DNA for the CDR3 is TGTGCCAGCAGCCCCGGGACAGGGGACGCCGGGGAGCTGTTTTTT.

V and J are TRBV5-6 and TRBJ2-1, with D tentatively TRBD2 (6 bases). With 0 bases removed from V and 6 bases from J, the gap between germline ends came to 10 bases. Germline V gene sequence: CDR1 SGHDT, CDR2 YYEEEE. This CDR3 spans 14 amino acids. CDR3 in DNA: TGTGCCAGCAGCTTGGCCGGGACTCGCAATGAGCAGTTCTTC. Protein product: CASSLAGTRNEQFF.

The chain carries TRBV11-1 and TRBJ2-7; 9 bases map to TRBD1. The junction had 5 bases not matched to a gene; V was cut back by 5 bases and J by 3 bases. The CDR3 runs 14 residues. CDR1 SGHAT and CDR2 FQDESV come from the germline V gene (reference sequence). The CDR3 loop is CASSSMGQGYEQYF. The CDR3 DNA reads as TGTGCCAGCAGCAGTATGGGACAGGGCTACGAGCAGTACTTC.

This sequence joins TRBV4-3 and TRBJ2-1; 10 bases are a match to TRBD2. This CDR3 has 15 amino acids. Germline V gene sequence: CDR1 LGHNA, CDR2 YSLEER. V lost 0 bases to trimming and J lost 4 bases; unmatched junction nucleotides: 0. CDR3 residues: CASSQELAGYNEQFF. The CDR3 DNA is TGCGCCAGCAGCCAAGAACTAGCGGGATACAATGAGCAGTTCTTC.

This sequence joins TRBV30 and TRBJ1-5, with a possible D match to TRBD1 (6 bases). Trimming stripped 2 bases from V and 6 bases from J, with 11 bases between. CDR1 is GTSNPN, CDR2 SVGIG, per germline (reference sequence). CDR3 length equals 13 residues. CDR3 in amino acids: CAWSFGGGQPQHF. The CDR3 DNA is TGTGCCTGGAGTTTTGGGGGCGGTCAGCCCCAGCATTTT.

The chain has TRBV5-1 and TRBJ1-1, with D possibly being TRBD1 (6 bases). CDR3 length equals 17 residues. V lost 0 bases and J 5 bases, leaving 20 bases between the germline ends. Looked up from germline, CDR1 is SGHRS and CDR2 is YFSETQ. CDR3 loop: CASSLGLSRAGTTEAFF. The CDR3 DNA reads TGCGCCAGCAGCTTGGGGCTTAGCAGGGCTGGGACAACTGAAGCTTTCTTT.

V gene TRBV30 combines with J gene TRBJ2-1, with 11 positions matching TRBD2. The CDR3 is 14 amino acids. J lost 8 bases, V lost 1 base, and 4 bases had no gene match. Germline V gives CDR1 GTSNPN, CDR2 SVGIG (reference sequence). The CDR3 loop is CAWSALAGVYEQFF. CDR3 sequence (DNA): TGTGCCTGGAGTGCACTAGCGGGAGTTTATGAGCAGTTCTTC.

This chain links TRBV7-2 with TRBJ1-1; D remains unclear. Trimming left V 10 bases short and J 5 bases short, with 23 bases between. Per germline, CDR1 SGHTA and CDR2 FQGNSA. This CDR3 comprises 15 residues. The CDR3 reads CATQLADVAGTEAFF. CDR3 in DNA: TGTGCCACCCAACTGGCGGATGTGGCTGGGACTGAAGCTTTCTTT.

The V and J genes are TRBV11-2 and TRBJ2-5; D may be TRBD1 (6 bases). This CDR3 has 16 residues. Germline V lookup: CDR1 SGHAT, CDR2 FQNNGV. Trimming removed 6 bases from V and 4 bases from J, with 21 bases in between. Written as DNA, the CDR3 is TGTGCCAGCAGGATAGGGCTAGGGGGAAGAGGAGAGACCCAGTACTTC. This translates into CASRIGLGGRGETQYF.

J is TRBJ2-3 and V is TRBV18; TRBD2 matches at 11 bases. J was trimmed by 3 bases and V by 2 bases; bases with no gene match: 4. Germline CDR1 is KGHSH and CDR2 is LQKENI. This CDR3 comprises 16 residues. CDR3 in amino acids: CASSPATSGRTDTQYF. The CDR3 coding sequence is TGTGCCAGCTCACCAGCCACTAGCGGGAGAACAGATACGCAGTATTTT.

V and J are TRBV10-3 and TRBJ1-2, with D possibly TRBD1 on 6 matching bases. The germline V gene encodes CDR1 ENHRY and CDR2 SYGVKD. The CDR3 loop spans 17 amino acids. Trimming left V 3 bases short and J 1 base short, with 18 bases between. Written as DNA, the CDR3 is TGTGCCATCAGTGATCGTGACAGGAGACCCCTTAACTATGGCTACACCTTC. It codes for CAISDRDRRPLNYGYTF.

J is TRBJ2-5 and V is TRBV9, with D hard to call. CDR1 and CDR2 from the germline V gene are SGDLS and YYNGEE. CDR3 length equals 13 residues. The V and J ends lost 3 bases and 5 bases respectively, with 11 bases between them. CDR3 sequence: CASSASLEETQYF. CDR3 nucleotide sequence: TGTGCCAGCAGCGCATCCTTAGAGGAGACCCAGTACTTC.

The rearrangement uses TRBV3-1 (or the pseudogene TRBV3-2) and TRBJ1-3, with D uncertain. Per germline, CDR1 LGHDT and CDR2 YNNKEL (reference sequence). The V end was cut by 0 bases, the J end by 2 bases, with 11 bases between. CDR3 size: 16 residues. CDR3 loop: CASSQEAGIAGNTIYF. The CDR3, as DNA: TGTGCCAGCAGCCAAGAAGCGGGAATAGCTGGAAACACCATATATTTT.

V is TRBV6-1 and J is TRBJ2-1, with D perhaps matching TRBD1 (5 bases). Deletions cut 3 bases from V and 6 bases from J, with 15 bases between. The germline V gene has CDR1 MNHNS and CDR2 SASEGT. The CDR3 contains 15 residues. The CDR3 DNA is TGTGCCAGCAGTGAGAAAGGGGAAATACGCAATGAGCAGTTCTTC. It yields the protein CASSEKGEIRNEQFF.

The rearrangement links TRBV5-6 to TRBJ2-2; the match to TRBD1 covers 9 bases. The germline V gene encodes CDR1 SGHDT and CDR2 YYEEEE. This CDR3 has 14 residues. Trimming removed 4 bases from V and 6 bases from J; junction bases left unmatched: 4. This CDR3 reads CASSVTGGAGELFF. CDR3 DNA: TGTGCCAGCAGCGTGACAGGGGGGGCCGGGGAGCTGTTTTTT.

The J gene is TRBJ2-7, the V gene TRBV24-1, with TRBD1 matching over 9 bases. CDR3 length equals 17 residues. CDR1 and CDR2 from the germline V gene are KGHDR and SFDVKD. V shed 5 bases and J 2 bases; nucleotides not matched to a gene: 12. The CDR3 region is CATSASPGQGIPYEQYF. In DNA, the CDR3 is TGTGCCACCAGTGCTTCTCCGGGACAGGGAATCCCCTACGAGCAGTACTTC.

The rearrangement links TRBV6-1 to TRBJ2-1; 9 positions agree with TRBD1. Germline CDR1 reads MNHNS; CDR2 reads SASEGT. Losses at the gene ends were 2 bases for V and 9 bases for J; bases not matched to a gene: 8. The CDR3 contains 15 residues. The CDR3 loop reads CASSERDRVIPEQFF. CDR3 sequence (DNA): TGTGCCAGCAGTGAAAGGGACAGGGTAATACCTGAGCAGTTCTTC.

The chain carries TRBV18 and TRBJ1-3; 7 bases map to TRBD1. J lost 4 bases, V lost 5 bases, and 14 bases had no gene match. The CDR3 sequence is 17 residues long. Germline loops: CDR1 KGHSH, CDR2 LQKENI. The CDR3 nucleotides are TGTGCCAGCTCAGCGATACGCGAGAGGGGGCCCGGAAACACCATATATTTT. Protein sequence: CASSAIRERGPGNTIYF.